The 10 T cell receptor beta chains below all came from one sample that was sequenced in a study of early T cells in non-severe SARS-CoV-2 infection. TCRdb fed the 5' RACE reads into MiXCR, producing one record per CDR3 protein. The table records some 50,000 distinct CDR3 sequences, approximately 10% of them present only once. Sequenced material: whole blood, taken at baseline. The source is an adult who was a healthcare worker with PCR-confirmed SARS-CoV-2 infection or an uninfected control (not recorded which).

This clonotype was observed many times. The chain recombines TRBV6-1 with TRBJ2-7; 9 bases line up with TRBD2. Germline values: CDR1 MNHNS, CDR2 SASEGT. Trimming at V came to 8 bases and at J to 6 bases, leaving 14 bases not matched to a gene. The CDR3 totals 15 residues. The CDR3 region is CASAPSGGGASEQYF. Written as DNA, the CDR3 is TGTGCCAGCGCCCCGTCCGGCGGGGGGGCCTCCGAGCAGTACTTC.

The rearrangement joins TRBV6-6 to TRBJ2-3; 7 bases align to TRBD1. This CDR3 spans 13 amino acids. Germline CDR1 MNHNY, CDR2 SVGAGI (reference sequence). J gave up 2 bases and V 6 bases, and 2 bases lay outside the gene matches. The CDR3 DNA reads TGTGCCAGCAGGGGGACAGTCACAGATACGCAGTATTTT. It encodes CASRGTVTDTQYF.

This clonotype was seen many times. J is TRBJ2-5 and V is TRBV6-6; D possibly corresponds to TRBD2 (5 bases). Germline V lookup: CDR1 MNHNY, CDR2 SVGAGI (reference sequence). The ends were cut back, 2 bases at V and 3 bases at J, with 13 bases in the middle. The CDR3 spans 15 residues. CDR3 sequence reads: CASSYPPGIKETQYF. The CDR3 DNA reads as TGTGCCAGCAGTTACCCACCGGGGATTAAAGAGACCCAGTACTTC.

This clonotype was detected ten times or more. The chain is built from TRBV7-9 and TRBJ2-4; possible D gene TRBD1, 5 bases. CDR3 size: 15 residues. Germline V CDR1 and CDR2: SEHNR, FQNEAQ (reference sequence). Trimming removed 1 base at V and 8 bases at J, with 15 bases between. CDR3 loop: CASSLVDSLTDIQYF. The CDR3 DNA sequence: TGTGCCAGCAGCTTAGTCGACAGCCTTACGGACATTCAGTACTTC.

This clonotype showed up many times. CDR3 sequence reads: CASSYPEYEQYF. CDR3 DNA: TGTGCCAGCAGTTACCCAGAGTACGAGCAGTACTTC. V usage is TRBV6-6 and J usage is TRBJ2-7; D not resolved. The V gene lost 2 bases and the J gene lost 4 bases, with 6 bases spanning the gap. CDR1 and CDR2 from the germline V gene are MNHNY and SVGAGI (reference sequence). CDR3 length: 12 residues.

This clonotype was detected ten times or more. The chain combines TRBV11-2 with TRBJ2-6; 8 positions agree with TRBD1. The germline V gene encodes CDR1 SGHAT and CDR2 FQNNGV. The V gene end was trimmed by 5 bases and the J gene end by 0 bases; junction bases not matched to a gene: 9. This CDR3 is built from 18 residues. CDR3 region: CASSNGTGRLSGANVLTF. CDR3 in DNA: TGTGCCAGCAGCAACGGGACAGGCCGTCTCTCTGGGGCCAACGTCCTGACTTTC.

Many counts were recorded for this clonotype. The chain is built from TRBV25-1 and TRBJ2-7; D ambiguous. The CDR3 is made up of 14 amino acids. The ends were cut back, 4 bases at V and 2 bases at J, with 12 bases in the middle. Germline CDR1 and CDR2: MGHDK and SYGVNS. The CDR3 is CASSAERVPYEQYF. The CDR3 nucleotides are TGTGCCAGCAGTGCTGAACGGGTACCCTACGAGCAGTACTTC.

This clonotype was counted at least ten times. The rearrangement uses TRBV5-1 and TRBJ2-7; 8 positions match TRBD1. V lost 4 bases, J lost 5 bases, and 8 bases stayed unmatched. CDR1 SGHRS and CDR2 YFSETQ come from the germline V gene. The CDR3 runs to 14 residues. The CDR3 sequence: CASSPGQAGHEQYF. The CDR3 coding sequence is TGCGCCAGCAGCCCGGGACAGGCGGGCCACGAGCAGTACTTC.

This clonotype turned up a few times. The chain links TRBV6-1 to TRBJ1-6, with D unclear. This CDR3 has 13 amino acids. V lost 6 bases and J lost 13, with 16 bases in between. CDR1 is MNHNS and CDR2 is SASEGT in the germline V gene. The CDR3 reads CASREVTYNPLHF. CDR3 in DNA: TGTGCCAGCAGAGAGGTCACCTACAACCCCCTCCACTTT.

This chain joins TRBV12-3 or TRBV12-4 and TRBJ1-2, with D uncertain. V shed 2 bases and J shed 8 bases, with 12 bases lying between them. This CDR3 has 13 residues. Here the CDR3 DNA reads TGTGCCAGCAGTTTAATCTCTTCCTGGGGCTACACCTTC. Amino acids: CASSLISSWGYTF.